What follows are 14 T cell receptor beta chains derived from one specimen sequenced in a study of human T cells and chemical hapten exposure. Each CDR3 protein gets one entry after TCRdb re-called the RACE reads with MiXCR. Among 300,000 to 450,000 distinct CDR3 sequences, approximately 5% were seen once, and the ten largest hold under 3%. Indicated time point: patch test 1, 2 weeks after DPC sensitization. The sample's treatment: therapeutic diphenylcyclopropenone sensitization with weekly scalp DPC. Specimen: whole blood, collected in connection with sensitization to the hapten diphenylcyclopropenone (DPC). The receptors come from a woman in her 50s with alopecia areata. Some clones in this sample may be carry-over from other donors' samples.

The table lists this clonotype with many counts. CDR3 protein: CASTAQTGGPETQYF. CDR3 coding DNA: TGTGCCAGCACCGCTCAGACAGGGGGCCCAGAGACCCAGTACTTC. V and J are TRBV2 and TRBJ2-5; TRBD1 aligns across 10 bases. Trimming at V came to 7 bases and at J to 4 bases, leaving 9 bases not matched to a gene. Germline V CDR1 and CDR2: SNHLY, FYNNEI. This CDR3 spans 15 amino acids.

Ten or more counts support this clonotype. This chain links TRBV12-3 or TRBV12-4 with TRBJ1-3; D remains unclear. Trimming left V 5 bases short and J 9 bases short, with 8 bases between. The CDR3 runs to 11 residues. The CDR3 is CASSVPGTIYF. As DNA, the CDR3 is TGTGCCAGCAGTGTCCCGGGCACCATATATTTT.

This clonotype was observed a handful of times. This chain uses TRBV29-1 with TRBJ1-1; 10 bases line up with TRBD1. The germline CDR1 and CDR2 sequences are SQVTM and ANQGSEA. The CDR3 spans 13 residues. V lost 7 bases to trimming and J lost 0 bases; unmatched junction nucleotides: 2. The CDR3 DNA reads TGCAGCGGGACAGGGGGACTGAACACTGAAGCTTTCTTT. Its protein is CSGTGGLNTEAFF.

This clonotype was observed at least ten times. The chain uses TRBV7-2 and TRBJ1-2; 7 nucleotides align to TRBD1. There are 16 residues in the CDR3. CDR1 SGHTA and CDR2 FQGNSA come from the germline V gene. V lost 2 bases, J lost 7 bases, and 13 bases stayed unmatched. As DNA, the CDR3 is TGTGCCAGCAGCTTAACCCCAAGAGGACAGGAAGGTGGCTACACCTTC. It encodes CASSLTPRGQEGGYTF.

This clonotype was seen repeatedly, ten times or more. The chain joins TRBV5-1 to TRBJ1-1; maybe TRBD1 (6 bases). The CDR3 spans 14 residues. The V and J ends lost 3 bases and 1 base respectively, with 10 bases between them. From germline, CDR1 is SGHRS and CDR2 YFSETQ. CDR3 DNA: TGCGCCAGCAGCTCGGCAGGGGCGAACACTGAAGCTTTCTTT. Residues: CASSSAGANTEAFF. The full variable domain, completed using reference TRBV5-1 and TRBJ1-1, is KAGVTQTPRYLIKTRGQQVTLSCSPISGHRSVSWYQQTPGQGLQFLFEYFSETQRNKGNFPGRFSGRQFSNSRSEMNVSTLELGDSALYLCASSSAGANTEAFFGQGTRLTVV.

This clonotype turned up a few times. The V and J genes are TRBV7-2 and TRBJ2-1, with D perhaps TRBD2 (7 bases). There are 18 residues in the CDR3. Trimming took 5 bases from V and 4 from J, leaving 24 bases between them. CDR1 SGHTA and CDR2 FQGNSA come from the germline V gene. For the CDR3, the DNA is TGTGCCAGCAGCCCCCGGGGGGCGGGAGAGAGGATATACAATGAGCAGTTCTTC. Protein: CASSPRGAGERIYNEQFF.

In this sample, this clonotype turned up many times. The rearrangement links TRBV12-3 or TRBV12-4 to TRBJ2-3, with 8 bases fitting TRBD1. The V and J ends lost 6 bases and 0 bases, in that order; junction bases with no gene match: 8. The CDR3 totals 16 residues. The CDR3 sequence is CASRDRAASSTDTQYF. CDR3 sequence (DNA): TGTGCCAGCAGGGACAGGGCAGCCTCTAGCACAGATACGCAGTATTTT.

This clonotype was observed many times. The rearrangement joins TRBV27 to TRBJ2-4, with no clear D. The V and J ends lost 6 bases and 1 base respectively, with 10 bases between them. This CDR3 region has 14 residues. Germline V CDR1 and CDR2: MNHEY, SMNVEV (reference sequence). CDR3 sequence: CASSSAVAKNIQYF. The CDR3 nucleotides read TGTGCCAGCAGCTCCGCAGTTGCCAAAAACATTCAGTACTTC.

Concerning this clonotype itself: With a much larger clone just one base away, this may be a read error. The genes are TRBV2 and TRBJ1-5, with TRBD1 identical over 9 bases. Germline V gene sequence: CDR1 SNHLY, CDR2 FYNNEI. The CDR3 has 17 residues. DNA for the CDR3: TGTGACAGCGGAGGACAGGGGAAGGATGGTGGCTATCAGCCCCAGCATTTT. Protein product: CDSGGQGKDGGYQPQHF. The variable domain in full, completed from reference TRBV2 and TRBJ1-5, reads EPEVTQTPSHQVTQMGQEVILRCVPISNHLYFYWYRQILGQKVEFLVSFYNNEISEKSEIFDDQFSVERPDGSNFTLKIRSTKLEDSAMYFCDSGGQGKDGGYQPQHFGDGTRLSIL.

In its sample, this clonotype was seen a few times. The rearrangement uses TRBV7-9 and TRBJ2-1, with D possibly being TRBD2 (6 bases). V was clipped by 2 bases and J by 2 bases, with 10 bases between them. There are 15 residues in the CDR3. Germline CDR1 and CDR2: SEHNR and FQNEAQ (reference sequence). The CDR3 sequence is CASSLIAVPYNEQFF. Written as DNA, the CDR3 is TGTGCCAGCAGCTTAATAGCGGTCCCCTACAATGAGCAGTTCTTC.

This clonotype appeared many times. This rearrangement joins TRBV12-3 or TRBV12-4 to TRBJ2-3, with 14 positions matching TRBD2. This CDR3 is 16 amino acids long. After removal of 7 bases from V and 2 bases from J, the junction contained 5 bases not matched to a gene. CDR3 bases: TGTGCCAGCACCACGGGACTAGCGGGAGCCACAGATACGCAGTATTTT. Translating it yields CASTTGLAGATDTQYF.

This chain connects TRBV24-1 to TRBJ1-4, with D possibly matching TRBD1 (5 bases). Germline-derived CDR1 and CDR2 are KGHDR and SFDVKD. Deletions cut 9 bases from V and 7 bases from J, with 11 bases between. This CDR3 contains 12 residues. The CDR3 nucleotides are TGTGCCACCTGGGGGGGAGTTGAAAAACTGTTTTTT. This translates into CATWGGVEKLFF.

This rearrangement joins TRBV6-5 to TRBJ2-7, with D perhaps TRBD2 (6 bases). The CDR3 is made up of 13 amino acids. In germline, CDR1 is MNHEY, CDR2 SVGAGI. V lost 4 bases and J lost 2, with 9 bases in between. The chain's CDR3 is CASSWGEAYEQYF. The CDR3 DNA reads as TGTGCCAGCAGTTGGGGGGAGGCCTACGAGCAGTACTTC.

In its sample, this clonotype was seen many times. The genes are TRBV15 and TRBJ1-3, with D tentatively TRBD1 (5 bases). Germline V CDR1 and CDR2: LNHNV, YYDKDF (reference sequence). Trimming shortened V by 0 bases and J by 0 bases, and 9 bases separated the two germline ends. CDR3 size: 16 residues. This CDR3 reads CATSRDAGNSGNTIYF. For the CDR3, the DNA is TGTGCCACCAGCAGAGATGCAGGGAACTCTGGAAACACCATATATTTT.